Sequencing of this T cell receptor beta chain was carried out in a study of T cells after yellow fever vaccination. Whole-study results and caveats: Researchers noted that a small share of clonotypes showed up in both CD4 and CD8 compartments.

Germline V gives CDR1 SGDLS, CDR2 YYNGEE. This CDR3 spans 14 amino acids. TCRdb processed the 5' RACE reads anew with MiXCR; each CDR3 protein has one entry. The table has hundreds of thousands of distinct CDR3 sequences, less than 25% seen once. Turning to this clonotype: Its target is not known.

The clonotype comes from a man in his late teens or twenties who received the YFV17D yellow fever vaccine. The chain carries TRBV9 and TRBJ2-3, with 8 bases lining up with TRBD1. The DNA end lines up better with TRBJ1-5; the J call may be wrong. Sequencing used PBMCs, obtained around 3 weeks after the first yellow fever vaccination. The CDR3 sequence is CASNPGQGPDTQHF. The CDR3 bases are TGTGCCAGCAACCCCGGACAGGGCCCAGATACGCAGCATTTT.